This T cell receptor (beta chain) emerged from a study of T cell changes during pregnancy in multiple sclerosis (dated by TCRdb to the late 2010s). Background on the whole study: In women with multiple sclerosis, the researchers looked at how the T cell repertoire shifted as pregnancy progressed.

Note on this clone: Which antigen it targets is not known. Base quality data are lacking; no much larger clone is found one base away.

The library was generated by the immunoSEQ multiplex PCR assay. TCRdb's version of the immuneACCESS table is confined to in-frame rearrangements and falls short of the full clone set. An unresolved V gene accounts for under half of the shortfall where checked; the remainder is of unknown origin. The sample table lists about 38,000 clones, 91% of them with a count of one. 5% to 6.5% of the sample lies in the top ten. Clipping removes 10 bases from V and 6 bases from J, with 4 as the unmatched junction base count. Sequences MNHNS (CDR1) and SASEGT (CDR2) are obtained from the germline V gene. The CDR3 runs 12 amino acids, cysteine and phenylalanine included. The kept DNA is CDR3 alone, 36 bases in frame from the first base.

This TCR came from a female donor with multiple sclerosis, enrolled in a pregnancy study. The sample consisted of CD8+ T cells from peripheral blood mononuclear cells, taken in the second trimester of pregnancy. The chain uses TRBV6-1 and TRBJ2-2; 8 of the junction bases match TRBD1. The CDR3 is CATSGGPGELFF. The DNA sequence follows: TGTGCCACCTCAGGGGGCCCCGGGGAGCTGTTTTTT.